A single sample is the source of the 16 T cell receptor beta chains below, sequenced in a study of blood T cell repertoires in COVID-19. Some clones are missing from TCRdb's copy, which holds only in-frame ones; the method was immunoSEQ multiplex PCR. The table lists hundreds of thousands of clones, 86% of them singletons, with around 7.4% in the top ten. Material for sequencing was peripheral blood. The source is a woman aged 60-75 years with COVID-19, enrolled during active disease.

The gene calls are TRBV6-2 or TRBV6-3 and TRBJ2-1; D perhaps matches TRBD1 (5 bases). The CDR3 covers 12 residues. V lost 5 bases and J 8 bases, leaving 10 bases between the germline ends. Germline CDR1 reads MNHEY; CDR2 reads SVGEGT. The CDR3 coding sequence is TGTGCCAGCAGTCCCGACAGCTATGAGCAGTTCTTC. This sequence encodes CASSPDSYEQFF.

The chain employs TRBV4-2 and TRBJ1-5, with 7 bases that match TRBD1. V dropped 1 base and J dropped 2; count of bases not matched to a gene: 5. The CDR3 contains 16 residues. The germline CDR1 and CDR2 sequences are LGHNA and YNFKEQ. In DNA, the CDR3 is TGTGCCAGCAGCCAAGGTTGGCAGGGGGGCAATCAGCCCCAGCATTTT. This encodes CASSQGWQGGNQPQHF.

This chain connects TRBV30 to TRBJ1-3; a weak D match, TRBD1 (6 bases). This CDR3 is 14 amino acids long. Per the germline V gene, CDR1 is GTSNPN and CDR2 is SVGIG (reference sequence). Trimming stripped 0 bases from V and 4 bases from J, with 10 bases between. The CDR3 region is CAWSVGGSGNTIYF. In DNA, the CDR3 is TGTGCCTGGAGTGTAGGGGGAAGCGGAAACACCATATATTTT.

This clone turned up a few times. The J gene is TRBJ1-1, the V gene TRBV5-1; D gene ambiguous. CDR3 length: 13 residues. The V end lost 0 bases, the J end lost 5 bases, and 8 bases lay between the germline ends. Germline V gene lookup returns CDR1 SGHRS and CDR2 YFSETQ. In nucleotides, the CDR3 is TGCGCCAGCAGCTTGGCCGCGGCAACTGAAGCTTTCTTT. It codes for CASSLAAATEAFF.

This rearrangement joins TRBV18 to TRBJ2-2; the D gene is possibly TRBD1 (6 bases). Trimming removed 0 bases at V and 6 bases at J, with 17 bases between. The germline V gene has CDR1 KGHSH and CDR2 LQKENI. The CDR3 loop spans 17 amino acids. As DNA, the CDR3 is TGTGCCAGCTCACCACCGGGGGCGCTTAGTAGCGCCGGGGAGCTGTTTTTT. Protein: CASSPPGALSSAGELFF.

CDR3 sequence (DNA): TGTGCCAGCAGCTTCCAGGGGGGCCCCACAGATACGCAGTATTTT. Its translation: CASSFQGGPTDTQYF. The rearrangement joins TRBV7-2 to TRBJ2-3; D is possibly TRBD1 (7 bases). The CDR3 extends over 15 amino acids. Germline CDR1 is SGHTA and CDR2 is FQGNSA. The V gene lost 3 bases and the J gene lost 2 bases, with 12 bases spanning the gap. Full variable domain (remainder filled in from reference TRBV7-2 and TRBJ2-3): GAGVSQSPSNKVTEKGKDVELRCDPISGHTALYWYRQSLGQGLEFLIYFQGNSAPDKSGLPSDRFSAERTGGSVSTLTIQRTQQEDSAVYLCASSFQGGPTDTQYFGPGTRLTVL.

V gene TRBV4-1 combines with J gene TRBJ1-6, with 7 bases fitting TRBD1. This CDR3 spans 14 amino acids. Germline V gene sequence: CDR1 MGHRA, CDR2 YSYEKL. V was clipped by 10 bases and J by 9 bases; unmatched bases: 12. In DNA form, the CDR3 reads TGCGCCACCACGCAGGGGGTAGGTGGTTCACCCCTCCACTTT. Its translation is CATTQGVGGSPLHF.

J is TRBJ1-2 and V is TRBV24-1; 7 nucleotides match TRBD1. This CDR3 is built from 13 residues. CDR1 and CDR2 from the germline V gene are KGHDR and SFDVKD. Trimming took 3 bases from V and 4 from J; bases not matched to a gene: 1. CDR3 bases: TGTGCCACCAGTGATGGGGACAGCTATGGCTACACCTTC. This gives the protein CATSDGDSYGYTF.

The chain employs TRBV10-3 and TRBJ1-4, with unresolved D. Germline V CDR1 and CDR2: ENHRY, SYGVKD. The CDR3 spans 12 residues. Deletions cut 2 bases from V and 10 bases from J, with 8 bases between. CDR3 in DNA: TGTGCCATCAGTGAGCCGAGAGGAAAACTGTTTTTT. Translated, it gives CAISEPRGKLFF.

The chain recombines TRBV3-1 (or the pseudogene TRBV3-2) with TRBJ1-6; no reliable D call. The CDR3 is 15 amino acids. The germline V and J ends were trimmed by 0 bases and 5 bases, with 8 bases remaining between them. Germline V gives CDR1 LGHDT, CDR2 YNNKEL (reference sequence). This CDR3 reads CASSQDQYDNSPLHF. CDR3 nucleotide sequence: TGTGCCAGCAGCCAAGATCAGTATGATAATTCACCCCTCCACTTT.

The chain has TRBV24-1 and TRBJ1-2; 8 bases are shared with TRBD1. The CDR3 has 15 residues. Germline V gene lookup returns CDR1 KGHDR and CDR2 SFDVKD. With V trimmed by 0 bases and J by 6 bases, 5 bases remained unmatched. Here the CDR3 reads CATSDLRSGGNGYTF. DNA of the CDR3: TGTGCCACCAGTGATTTGCGGTCAGGGGGCAATGGCTACACCTTC.

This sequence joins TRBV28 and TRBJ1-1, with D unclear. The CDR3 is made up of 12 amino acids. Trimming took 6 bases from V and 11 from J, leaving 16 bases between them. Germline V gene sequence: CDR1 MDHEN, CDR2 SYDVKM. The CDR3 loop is CASSYKWRAAFF. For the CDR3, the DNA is TGTGCCAGCAGCTACAAGTGGAGGGCGGCTTTCTTT.

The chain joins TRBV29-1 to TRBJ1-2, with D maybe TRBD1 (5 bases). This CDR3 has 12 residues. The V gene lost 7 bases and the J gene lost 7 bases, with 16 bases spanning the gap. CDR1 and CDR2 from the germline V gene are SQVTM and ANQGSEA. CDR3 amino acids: CSARGGLSGYTF. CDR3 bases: TGCAGCGCACGGGGGGGATTAAGTGGCTACACCTTC.

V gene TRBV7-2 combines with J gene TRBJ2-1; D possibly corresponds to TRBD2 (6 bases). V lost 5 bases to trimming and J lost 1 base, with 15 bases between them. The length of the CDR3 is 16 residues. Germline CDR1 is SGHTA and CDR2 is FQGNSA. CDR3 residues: CASSPRWGESYNEQFF. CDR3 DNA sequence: TGTGCCAGCAGCCCTAGATGGGGGGAGTCCTACAATGAGCAGTTCTTC.

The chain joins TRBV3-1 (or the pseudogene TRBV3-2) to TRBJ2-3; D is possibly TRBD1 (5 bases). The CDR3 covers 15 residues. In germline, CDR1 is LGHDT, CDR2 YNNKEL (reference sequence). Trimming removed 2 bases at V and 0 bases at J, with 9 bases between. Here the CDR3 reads CASSQPGSSTDTQYF. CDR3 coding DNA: TGTGCCAGCAGCCAACCAGGGTCGAGCACAGATACGCAGTATTTT.

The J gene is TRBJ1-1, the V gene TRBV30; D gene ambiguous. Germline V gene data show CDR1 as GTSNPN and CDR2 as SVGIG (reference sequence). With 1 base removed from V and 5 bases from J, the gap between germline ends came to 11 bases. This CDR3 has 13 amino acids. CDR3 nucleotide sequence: TGTGCCTGGAGTGCCCAGAAACAGACTGAAGCTTTCTTT. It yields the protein CAWSAQKQTEAFF.